This T cell receptor (beta chain) stems from a study of technical replicates of blood from a handful of donors. Here immunoSEQ multiplex PCR was the method, and the copy in TCRdb shows in-frame clones only, minus some. Of some 68,000 clones in the sample, over 85% were seen once. The length of the CDR3 is 17 residues. Germline CDR1 is MGHRA and CDR2 is YSYEKL. Germline trimming cut 3 bases from V and 8 bases from J; bases unmatched to any gene: 16. The receptor was derived from a human donor in good health. V usage is TRBV4-1 and J usage is TRBJ2-1; 7 bases align to TRBD2. Input material: T cells isolated from PBMCs. The CDR3 DNA follows: TGCGCCAGCAGCCAGCGGGACGTCTGGACTAGTGGAGATGAGCAGTTCTTC. Translating gives CASSQRDVWTSGDEQFF.